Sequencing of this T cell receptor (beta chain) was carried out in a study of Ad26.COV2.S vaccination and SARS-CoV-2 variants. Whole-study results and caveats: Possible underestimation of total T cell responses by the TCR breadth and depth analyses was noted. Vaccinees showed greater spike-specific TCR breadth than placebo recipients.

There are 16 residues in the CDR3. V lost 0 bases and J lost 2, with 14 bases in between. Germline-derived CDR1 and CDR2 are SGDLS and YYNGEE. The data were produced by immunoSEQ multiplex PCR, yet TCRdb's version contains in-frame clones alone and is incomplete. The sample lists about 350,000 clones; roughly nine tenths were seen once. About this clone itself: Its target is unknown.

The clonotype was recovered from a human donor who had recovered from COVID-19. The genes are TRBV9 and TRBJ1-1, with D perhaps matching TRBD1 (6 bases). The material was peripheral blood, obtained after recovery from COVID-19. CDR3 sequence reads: CASSVVPGEINTEAFF. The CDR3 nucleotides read TGTGCCAGCAGCGTAGTGCCAGGGGAAATCAACACTGAAGCTTTCTTT.